Detailed here is one T cell receptor beta chain. It has no known antigen specificity. No base-level quality is on record; no much larger clone is a single base apart. This specimen comes from a study of blood T cell repertoires in COVID-19 (dated by TCRdb to 2018 to 2021). Broadly, across the study: Collaborator samples came from the United States, Italy and Spain and covered acute and convalescent phases of COVID-19. Nearly every sample came with metadata listing a de-identified subject ID, COVID-19 status, age in years and sex. The material from the prospective study consisted of cDNA or gDNA derived from T cells, B-cell-depleted T cells, or PBMCs. HLA class I and class II types, where available, came from metadata supplied by the sample provider rather than from assay-based typing. The samples were drawn from the first 160 participants of the ongoing ImmuneRACE study and from under 1,500 subjects provided by 6 global collaborators. A freely available public database, intended as a resource for researchers studying the immune response to SARS-CoV-2, is where the repertoires were released. Deeply sampled blood TCRbeta repertoires from subjects exposed to, actively infected with, or recovered from COVID-19 were included in the dataset.

TCRbeta CDR3 regions were amplified from genomic DNA using the immunoSEQ Assay, a bias-controlled multiplex PCR. The authors' pipeline ran thus. Nucleated cell counts per sample were estimated from amplification of reference gene primers within the assay. To quantify the absolute abundance of each unique TCRbeta CDR3 rearrangement, sequence reads were collapsed and filtered. Productive Simpson clonality was computed per sample as the square root of Simpson's diversity index over productive rearrangements. Not all clones reach the TCRdb copy of this immuneACCESS table, which keeps in-frame sequences only. Checked studies attribute under half of the gap to unresolved V genes and leave the rest unexplained. For V, J and clone size, that table is used; D and trimming come from the DNA. Across this sample there are about 320,000 clones, with about nine tenths seen only once. The ten largest make up 1.5% to 2% of the sample.

In Seattle, one collaborating source enrolled patients while the infection was active and tracked those patients longitudinally over the course of disease. The collaborating institutions used their own protocols to collect whole blood in K2EDTA tubes. Collaborator samples were shipped for TCRbeta analysis as frozen whole blood, isolated PBMCs, or DNA extracted from either sample type. Beyond this particular receptor, the publication reports: The amount of clinical and demographic metadata varied by source and participant and was provided uncurated.

From its cysteine to its phenylalanine, the CDR3 spans 14 amino acids. The CDR3 DNA has 42 bases and is translated from base 1. CDR1 SEHNR and CDR2 FQNEAQ are derived from the germline V gene (reference sequence). V loses 1 base, J loses 3 bases, and the germline ends lie 10 bases apart. The receptor was derived from a woman aged 25 to 39 with COVID-19, enrolled during active disease. The rearranged chain carries TRBV7-9 and TRBJ2-7; TRBD2 is perhaps the D gene, given 6 matching bases. Sequencing was done on a sample of peripheral blood. The CDR3: CASSLGAGLYEQYF. The sequenced DNA: TGTGCCAGCAGCTTAGGAGCGGGCCTCTACGAGCAGTACTTC.